What follows are 26 T cell receptor beta chains derived from one specimen sequenced in a study of blood T cell repertoires in COVID-19 (dated by TCRdb to about 2020). Preparation of the library involved the immunoSEQ multiplex PCR assay. What TCRdb holds here is the immuneACCESS table cut down to in-frame rearrangements. Part of the clones is not present; checked against another copy, under half of the missing clones reflect an unresolved V gene, and the others are unexplained. This sample has 200,000 to 300,000 clones in its table, and 82% of those were observed once. The top ten constitute roughly 12% of the sample. Material: peripheral blood. The origin of the receptors is a woman in her sixties or seventies with active or convalescent COVID-19.

The chain combines TRBV18 with TRBJ1-6, with a weak D call TRBD1 (6 bases). Per germline, CDR1 KGHSH and CDR2 LQKENI. The CDR3 covers 15 residues. V was shortened by 4 bases and J by 8 bases, with 15 bases between the two germline ends. CDR3 sequence (DNA): TGTGCCAGCTCACAGAGGGGGGGGCAATATTCACCCCTCCACTTT. It yields the protein CASSQRGGQYSPLHF.

The V gene is TRBV27, the J gene TRBJ1-5, with D tentatively TRBD1 (6 bases). Per germline, CDR1 MNHEY and CDR2 SMNVEV (reference sequence). Deletions cut 6 bases from V and 1 base from J, with 16 bases between. The CDR3 covers 16 residues. The CDR3 DNA sequence: TGTGCCAGCAGCCTTGCGGGGGCCGGGAGCAATCAGCCCCAGCATTTT. It codes for CASSLAGAGSNQPQHF.

The V call is TRBV10-2, the J call TRBJ1-5, with 8 bases aligning to TRBD1. Germline assignment: CDR1 WSHSY and CDR2 SAAADI. The CDR3 spans 15 residues. J lost 5 bases, V lost 3 bases, and 6 bases had no gene match. CDR3 region: CASSEETGGYQPQHF. The DNA for the CDR3 is TGCGCCAGCAGTGAAGAAACAGGGGGTTATCAGCCCCAGCATTTT.

V usage is TRBV10-2 and J usage is TRBJ1-5; tentative D call: TRBD1 (5 bases). In germline, CDR1 is WSHSY, CDR2 SAAADI. The CDR3 runs to 14 residues. The V and J ends lost 3 bases and 4 bases respectively, with 10 bases between them. CDR3 coding DNA: TGCGCCAGCAGTGATGGAAGGGGTAATCAGCCCCAGCATTTT. This encodes CASSDGRGNQPQHF.

A few counts support this clone. CDR3 nucleotide sequence: TGCGCCAGCAGCCAGCTTACTAACCCGGGGAGGAATGAGCAGTTCTTC. This sequence encodes CASSQLTNPGRNEQFF. The rearrangement uses TRBV4-1 and TRBJ2-1; weak D call: TRBD2 (6 bases). The germline V gene encodes CDR1 MGHRA and CDR2 YSYEKL. V was pared by 3 bases and J by 7 bases, with 19 bases between. CDR3 length: 16 amino acids.

This clone was recorded a few times. The chain has TRBV4-3 and TRBJ1-3; weak D call: TRBD1 (6 bases). The germline CDR1 and CDR2 sequences are LGHNA and YSLEER. This CDR3 region has 14 residues. V lost 2 bases and J lost 4, with 9 bases in between. CDR3 sequence reads: CASSQRTVGNTIYF. The CDR3, as DNA: TGCGCCAGCAGCCAACGGACAGTGGGAAACACCATATATTTT.

The chain combines TRBV4-2 with TRBJ1-2; D might be TRBD1 (6 bases). The length of the CDR3 is 14 residues. The V gene's germline CDR1 is LGHNA and CDR2 YNFKEQ. The V end lost 3 bases, the J end lost 2 bases, and 10 bases lay between the germline ends. The CDR3 nucleotides read TGTGCCAGCAGCCAGCTGGACAGCAACTATGGCTACACCTTC. As protein: CASSQLDSNYGYTF.

J is TRBJ1-1 and V is TRBV18; D gene ambiguous. V was pared by 2 bases and J by 3 bases, with 13 bases between. The CDR3 has 15 amino acids. Germline assignment: CDR1 KGHSH and CDR2 LQKENI. CDR3 sequence (DNA): TGTGCCAGCTCACCAGTTGGCAGTCGGGACACTGAAGCTTTCTTT. It yields the protein CASSPVGSRDTEAFF.

This rearrangement joins TRBV6-5 to TRBJ1-2, with D tentatively TRBD1 (6 bases). Germline V CDR1 and CDR2: MNHEY, SVGAGI. The V end was cut by 6 bases, the J end by 3 bases, with 14 bases between. This CDR3 is built from 14 residues. In DNA form, the CDR3 reads TGTGCCAGCAGGAGGATGGGGGCGGACTATGGCTACACCTTC. Its protein product is CASRRMGADYGYTF.

About this clone: This sample includes further DNA sequences coding for the same CDR3. This chain connects TRBV2 to TRBJ1-5; 7 nucleotides align to TRBD1. Trimming at V came to 1 base and at J to 7 bases, leaving 4 bases not matched to a gene. Looked up from germline, CDR1 is SNHLY and CDR2 is FYNNEI. CDR3 length: 14 residues. The CDR3 sequence is CASSEEGAGQPQHF. The CDR3 DNA follows: TGTGCCAGCAGTGAAGAGGGGGCGGGGCAGCCCCAGCATTTT.

The chain links TRBV4-3 to TRBJ2-3; 14 bases agree with TRBD2. J was trimmed by 6 bases and V by 2 bases; bases with no gene match: 19. CDR3 length: 21 amino acids. The germline V gene encodes CDR1 LGHNA and CDR2 YSLEER. This chain's CDR3 is CASSQWGPGLAGVARSDTQYF. The CDR3, as DNA: TGCGCCAGCAGCCAATGGGGCCCGGGACTAGCGGGGGTCGCCCGGTCCGATACGCAGTATTTT.

The V and J genes are TRBV30 and TRBJ1-4, with 9 bases identical to TRBD1. V lost 1 base and J lost 8; bases outside the gene matches: 8. This CDR3 is built from 15 residues. The germline CDR1 and CDR2 sequences are GTSNPN and SVGIG (reference sequence). CDR3: CAWSANRGLREKLFF. The CDR3 bases are TGTGCCTGGAGTGCCAACAGGGGGCTGAGAGAAAAACTGTTTTTT.

The J gene is TRBJ2-5, the V gene TRBV7-6; D might be TRBD2 (7 bases). The V and J ends lost 1 base and 4 bases respectively, with 25 bases between them. The CDR3 has 19 amino acids. From germline, CDR1 is SGHVS and CDR2 FNYEAQ. CDR3: CASSLVDGRGSIVPETQYF. For the CDR3, the DNA is TGTGCCAGCAGCTTAGTCGATGGGAGGGGGTCTATCGTTCCAGAGACCCAGTACTTC.

The chain combines TRBV2 with TRBJ1-5; 7 bases are shared with TRBD1. The length of the CDR3 is 15 residues. Unmatched junction bases numbered 7, after V lost 5 bases and J lost 3 bases. The germline CDR1 and CDR2 sequences are SNHLY and FYNNEI. In nucleotides, the CDR3 is TGTGCCAGCAGTCGTGGAGGGGGCCCCAATCAGCCCCAGCATTTT. Protein product: CASSRGGGPNQPQHF.

The chain joins TRBV30 to TRBJ2-7; 9 bases align to TRBD1. Germline CDR1 is GTSNPN and CDR2 is SVGIG (reference sequence). The CDR3 contains 16 residues. J lost 2 bases, V lost 3 bases, and 11 bases had no gene match. For the CDR3, the DNA is TGTGCCTGGAGAGCTACGACAGGGGGGACACCCTACGAGCAGTACTTC. Translating gives CAWRATTGGTPYEQYF.

This clone was detected only a few times. The V and J genes are TRBV6-5 and TRBJ1-6; D gene unclear. Between the trimmed V and J ends, which lost 6 bases and 4 bases, there was a span of 13 bases. The CDR3 totals 15 residues. The germline V gene encodes CDR1 MNHEY and CDR2 SVGAGI. The CDR3: CASSPASFYNSPLHF. CDR3 nucleotide sequence: TGTGCCAGCAGCCCGGCTAGTTTTTATAATTCACCCCTCCACTTT.

J is TRBJ1-2 and V is TRBV7-2; TRBD1 matches at 11 bases. Losses at the gene ends were 5 bases for V and 5 bases for J; bases not matched to a gene: 10. Germline V gene data show CDR1 as SGHTA and CDR2 as FQGNSA. The CDR3 has 16 residues. Here the CDR3 DNA reads TGTGCCAGCAGCCCTATGGACAGGGGGCTTGGGTATGGCTACACCTTC. Amino acids: CASSPMDRGLGYGYTF.

V is TRBV7-9 and J is TRBJ2-2; 8 bases are a match to TRBD1. CDR1 and CDR2 (germline): SEHNR, FQNEAQ (reference sequence). V shed 5 bases and J 4 bases; nucleotides not matched to a gene: 9. The CDR3 is 16 residues long. The CDR3 DNA reads TGTGCCAGCAGCCGAGCCGGGACAGGCACCACCGGGGAGCTGTTTTTT. Translation: CASSRAGTGTTGELFF.

The genes are TRBV30 and TRBJ1-3; the match to TRBD1 covers 8 bases. From germline, CDR1 is GTSNPN and CDR2 SVGIG (reference sequence). The V gene end was trimmed by 7 bases and the J gene end by 3 bases; junction bases not matched to a gene: 5. The CDR3 loop spans 13 amino acids. For the CDR3, the DNA is TGTGCCTTCTCAGGGGGCTTTGGAAACACCATATATTTT. Encoded protein: CAFSGGFGNTIYF.

This chain links TRBV7-6 with TRBJ2-7; possible D gene TRBD2, 6 bases. Germline CDR1 reads SGHVS; CDR2 reads FNYEAQ. Trimming took off 5 bases at V and 9 bases at J, with 17 bases between the two ends. This CDR3 is 13 amino acids long. In DNA form, the CDR3 reads TGTGCCAGCAGCGCGCGGGACGGCGGGTCGCAGTACTTC. Translating gives CASSARDGGSQYF.

The CDR3 reads CAISEGRDEKLFF. The CDR3 DNA sequence: TGTGCCATCAGTGAAGGCAGGGATGAAAAACTGTTTTTT. The V and J genes are TRBV10-3 and TRBJ1-4; D is possibly TRBD1 (5 bases). Germline values: CDR1 ENHRY, CDR2 SYGVKD. Trimming stripped 3 bases from V and 6 bases from J, with 8 bases between. The CDR3 extends over 13 amino acids.

The chain links TRBV5-6 to TRBJ2-7; 8 bases map to TRBD1. Germline CDR1 and CDR2: SGHDT and YYEEEE. Trimming cost V 2 bases and J 1 base; bases outside gene matches: 5. CDR3 size: 15 residues. DNA of the CDR3: TGTGCCAGCAGCTTTTTTCAGGGGGCTTCCTACGAGCAGTACTTC. This sequence encodes CASSFFQGASYEQYF. Together with reference TRBV5-6 and TRBJ2-7, the CDR3 gives the full variable domain: DAGVTQSPTHLIKTRGQQVTLRCSPKSGHDTVSWYQQALGQGPQFIFQYYEEEERQRGNFPDRFSGHQFPNYSSELNVNALLLGDSALYLCASSFFQGASYEQYFGPGTRLTVT.

As DNA, the CDR3 is TGTGCCAGCAGCTTGGCCGGGACAGGCGACTATGGCTACACCTTC. Its translation: CASSLAGTGDYGYTF. The chain recombines TRBV5-4 with TRBJ1-2; 8 positions agree with TRBD1. CDR1 and CDR2 from the germline V gene are SGHNT and YYREEE (reference sequence). The CDR3 is 15 amino acids. The ends lost 0 bases at V and 3 bases at J; junction bases unmatched: 4.

V gene TRBV19 combines with J gene TRBJ2-7; TRBD2 is a possible D gene (5 bases). Germline CDR1 is LNHDA and CDR2 is SQIVND (reference sequence). CDR3 size: 14 residues. V was shortened by 0 bases and J by 5 bases, with 11 bases between the two germline ends. In nucleotides, the CDR3 is TGTGCCAGTAGTATAGATCGGGGAGTCCACGAGCAGTACTTC. Its protein product is CASSIDRGVHEQYF.

This clone came up a few times. In the same sample, other DNA sequences code for this CDR3. The J gene is TRBJ1-1, the V gene TRBV2; 7 bases align to TRBD1. After removal of 7 bases from V and 2 bases from J, the junction contained 7 bases not matched to a gene. Germline CDR1 reads SNHLY; CDR2 reads FYNNEI. The CDR3 extends over 14 amino acids. The CDR3 protein is CASKQGQANTEAFF. The CDR3 nucleotides are TGTGCCAGCAAACAAGGACAGGCCAACACTGAAGCTTTCTTT.

This clone is labeled medium-sized. This chain connects TRBV19 to TRBJ2-7; 8 bases are a match to TRBD1. The V gene's germline CDR1 is LNHDA and CDR2 SQIVND (reference sequence). CDR3 size: 13 residues. Trimming removed 3 bases from V and 9 bases from J; junction bases left unmatched: 7. The CDR3: CASSMTGESWQYF. The CDR3 DNA reads TGTGCCAGTAGTATGACAGGGGAGAGCTGGCAGTACTTC.